These 32 T cell receptor beta chains originate from one sample sequenced in a study of T-cell reconstitution after alpha-beta-depleted transplantation in children. As it was prepared, the TCRbeta library received unique molecular identifiers. TCRdb itself ran the PCR reads through MiXCR, one entry per CDR3 protein. The sample shows a few hundred thousand distinct CDR3 sequences, 20% to 30% of them seen only once. Sequencing was performed on PBMCs, taken before TCRalphabeta/CD19-depleted stem cell transplant. The source of these receptors is a boy younger than two with Wiskott-Aldrich syndrome, due to receive a stem cell transplant.

This clonotype was detected a few times. The chain has TRBV29-1 and TRBJ2-4; 8 nucleotides agree with TRBD1. The CDR3 runs 12 residues. V lost 7 bases and J lost 4; bases outside the gene matches: 3. In germline, CDR1 is SQVTM, CDR2 ANQGSEA. This CDR3 is CSAGQGKNIQYF. Written as DNA, the CDR3 is TGCAGCGCCGGACAGGGTAAAAACATTCAGTACTTC.

The chain joins TRBV30 to TRBJ1-2; D is unclear. Trimming left V 0 bases short and J 4 bases short, with 12 bases between. The CDR3 contains 14 residues. Germline values: CDR1 GTSNPN, CDR2 SVGIG (reference sequence). CDR3 sequence: CAWSVLGIGYGYTF. The CDR3 DNA sequence: TGTGCCTGGAGTGTACTCGGGATCGGCTATGGCTACACCTTC.

This sequence joins TRBV5-1 and TRBJ2-5; no clear D gene. The CDR3 runs to 16 residues. The V gene lost 3 bases and the J gene lost 4 bases, with 19 bases spanning the gap. CDR1 is SGHRS, CDR2 YFSETQ, per germline. CDR3 loop: CASSSLRSASSETQYF. As DNA, the CDR3 is TGCGCCAGCAGCTCCCTGAGGTCAGCGAGCTCAGAGACCCAGTACTTC.

This clonotype has more than one count but fewer than ten. The chain carries TRBV4-1 and TRBJ2-3, with a weak D call TRBD2 (6 bases). Trimming cost V 5 bases and J 0 bases, with 18 bases left between them. The CDR3 is 17 residues long. Germline CDR1 is MGHRA and CDR2 is YSYEKL. The CDR3 is CASSSSLLAQSTDTQYF. DNA of the CDR3: TGCGCCAGCAGCTCCAGCCTCCTAGCGCAGAGCACAGATACGCAGTATTTT.

The rearrangement links TRBV29-1 to TRBJ1-2; D call uncertain. The CDR3 extends over 11 amino acids. Deletions cut 5 bases from V and 8 bases from J, with 12 bases between. CDR1 is SQVTM, CDR2 ANQGSEA, per germline. The CDR3 protein is CSVLGPKGYTF. CDR3 DNA: TGCAGCGTTCTCGGACCCAAGGGCTACACCTTC.

The CDR3 reads CSGYGLYTEAFF. The CDR3 DNA follows: TGCAGCGGATATGGGCTTTACACTGAAGCTTTCTTT. The V call is TRBV20-1, the J call TRBJ1-1, with no clear D. Germline loops: CDR1 DFQATT, CDR2 SNEGSKA (reference sequence). This CDR3 comprises 12 residues.

This clonotype was detected a few times. The chain links TRBV5-5 to TRBJ2-3; D remains ambiguous. The length of the CDR3 is 14 residues. Trimming cost V 0 bases and J 6 bases, with 11 bases left between them. Germline V CDR1 and CDR2: SGHKS, YYEKEE (reference sequence). For the CDR3, the DNA is TGTGCCAGCAGCTTGGTAGTAGAGTTTGATACGCAGTATTTT. Translated, it gives CASSLVVEFDTQYF.

This sequence joins TRBV12-3 or TRBV12-4 and TRBJ2-7, with 9 bases aligning to TRBD1. CDR3 size: 14 residues. Trimming at V came to 5 bases and at J to 3 bases, leaving 5 bases not matched to a gene. The CDR3 sequence is CASSLQGAFYEQYF. The CDR3 nucleotides are TGTGCCAGCAGTCTACAGGGGGCTTTCTACGAGCAGTACTTC.

The chain is built from TRBV3-1 and TRBJ1-2; 7 nucleotides align to TRBD1. This CDR3 is built from 15 residues. Trimming at V came to 4 bases and at J to 1 base, leaving 6 bases not matched to a gene. Germline CDR1 LGHDT, CDR2 YNNKEL (reference sequence). CDR3 sequence (DNA): TGTGCCAGCAGCCGCGGACAGGCAATTAACTATGGCTACACCTTC. Amino acid sequence: CASSRGQAINYGYTF.

This chain joins TRBV5-1 and TRBJ1-1; D gene unclear. The CDR3 runs to 13 residues. The V and J ends lost 0 bases and 3 bases respectively, with 6 bases between them. CDR1 and CDR2 from the germline V gene are SGHRS and YFSETQ. The CDR3 nucleotides read TGCGCCAGCAGCTTGGTACTGCACACTGAAGCTTTCTTT. It encodes CASSLVLHTEAFF.

The V call is TRBV30, the J call TRBJ1-2, with 8 nucleotides matching TRBD1. This CDR3 comprises 13 residues. The germline V gene has CDR1 GTSNPN and CDR2 SVGIG (reference sequence). After removal of 4 bases from V and 3 bases from J, the junction contained 4 bases not matched to a gene. For the CDR3, the DNA is TGTGCCTGGACAGGGGGCACCGACTATGGCTACACCTTC. This sequence encodes CAWTGGTDYGYTF.

This clonotype was detected a few times. The chain couples TRBV10-2 to TRBJ2-5; D unresolved. Germline-derived CDR1 and CDR2 are WSHSY and SAAADI. The CDR3 contains 13 residues. V lost 3 bases to trimming and J lost 8 bases, with 13 bases between them. In nucleotides, the CDR3 is TGCGCCAGCAGTGAATTAGGCTATACAACCCAGTACTTC. This sequence encodes CASSELGYTTQYF.

This clonotype was counted only a few times. The chain combines TRBV5-1 with TRBJ2-1; D possibly uses TRBD1 or TRBD2 (5 bases each). V dropped 0 bases and J dropped 11 bases, with 21 bases sitting between them. The CDR3 is 16 residues long. Germline values: CDR1 SGHRS, CDR2 YFSETQ. The CDR3: CASSLVGTEAHGKQFF. The CDR3 coding sequence is TGCGCCAGCAGCTTGGTAGGGACCGAAGCTCACGGAAAGCAGTTCTTC. Full variable domain (rest looked up from reference TRBV5-1 and TRBJ2-1): KAGVTQTPRYLIKTRGQQVTLSCSPISGHRSVSWYQQTPGQGLQFLFEYFSETQRNKGNFPGRFSGRQFSNSRSEMNVSTLELGDSALYLCASSLVGTEAHGKQFFGPGTRLTVL.

This rearrangement joins TRBV20-1 to TRBJ1-2, with TRBD1 matching over 7 bases. The germline gives CDR1 DFQATT, CDR2 SNEGSKA (reference sequence). There are 15 residues in the CDR3. Trimming cost V 0 bases and J 5 bases; bases outside gene matches: 9. The CDR3 sequence: CSARDGYRGRYGYTF. CDR3 bases: TGCAGTGCTAGAGATGGGTACAGGGGAAGATATGGCTACACCTTC.

The chain couples TRBV5-1 to TRBJ2-1, with D perhaps TRBD2 (5 bases). V lost 3 bases and J lost 4, with 17 bases in between. Per the germline V gene, CDR1 is SGHRS and CDR2 is YFSETQ. This CDR3 region has 16 residues. As DNA, the CDR3 is TGCGCCAGCAGCTGGACTGGCGGAGGATATTACAATGAGCAGTTCTTC. It encodes CASSWTGGGYYNEQFF.

This clonotype was observed a handful of times. This CDR3 is CASSLRESWELFF. The CDR3 bases are TGTGCCAGCAGTCTCCGGGAGTCCTGGGAGCTGTTTTTT. The J gene is TRBJ2-2, the V gene TRBV12-3 or TRBV12-4; tentatively, D is TRBD2 (6 bases). CDR3 length: 13 amino acids. V gave up 5 bases and J gave up 9 bases, with 13 bases separating them.

The chain joins TRBV9 to TRBJ1-2; perhaps TRBD1 as D (6 bases). Germline values: CDR1 SGDLS, CDR2 YYNGEE. The CDR3 contains 14 residues. The V gene lost 3 bases and the J gene lost 6 bases, with 15 bases spanning the gap. CDR3 nucleotides: TGTGCCAGCAGCGCCACAGGGAAATCGCATGGCTACACCTTC. Translated: CASSATGKSHGYTF.

The chain has TRBV28 and TRBJ2-7; no definite D call. CDR1 is MDHEN and CDR2 is SYDVKM in the germline V gene. Trimming removed 5 bases at V and 6 bases at J, with 8 bases between. CDR3 length: 11 residues. Written as DNA, the CDR3 is TGTGCCAGCAGTAACAGTCCCGAGCAGTACTTC. Amino acid sequence: CASSNSPEQYF.

This clonotype was detected many times. V is TRBV5-1 and J is TRBJ2-5; TRBD2 is a possible D gene (6 bases). Trimming took 0 bases from V and 5 from J, leaving 11 bases between them. The CDR3 contains 14 residues. Germline values: CDR1 SGHRS, CDR2 YFSETQ. Here the CDR3 reads CASSLVGRGETQYF. Written as DNA, the CDR3 is TGCGCCAGCAGCTTGGTTGGCCGGGGGGAGACCCAGTACTTC. Combining the CDR3 with reference TRBV5-1 and TRBJ2-5 gives the whole variable domain KAGVTQTPRYLIKTRGQQVTLSCSPISGHRSVSWYQQTPGQGLQFLFEYFSETQRNKGNFPGRFSGRQFSNSRSEMNVSTLELGDSALYLCASSLVGRGETQYFGPGTRLLVL.

This clonotype appeared a few times. The J gene is TRBJ1-2, the V gene TRBV7-9; tentatively, D is TRBD1 (6 bases). Germline lookup yields CDR1 SEHNR and CDR2 FQNEAQ (reference sequence). This CDR3 spans 14 amino acids. V lost 4 bases and J lost 6, with 15 bases in between. DNA for the CDR3: TGTGCCAGCAGCTCCGCGGACAGAATACATGGCTACACCTTC. Translating gives CASSSADRIHGYTF. The full variable domain, completed using reference TRBV7-9 and TRBJ1-2, is DTGVSQNPRHKITKRGQNVTFRCDPISEHNRLYWYRQTLGQGPEFLTYFQNEAQLEKSRLLSDRFSAERPKGSFSTLEIQRTEQGDSAMYLCASSSADRIHGYTFGSGTRLTVV.

The chain is built from TRBV5-1 and TRBJ1-1; 9 bases match TRBD1. There are 13 residues in the CDR3. The V gene end was trimmed by 4 bases and the J gene end by 6 bases; junction bases not matched to a gene: 4. Germline-derived CDR1 and CDR2 are SGHRS and YFSETQ. The CDR3: CASSPGQGSEAFF. The CDR3 DNA reads TGCGCCAGCAGCCCGGGACAGGGCTCTGAAGCTTTCTTT.

The rearrangement uses TRBV12-3 or TRBV12-4 and TRBJ2-7, with D maybe TRBD1 (5 bases). Trimming pared 3 bases from V and 3 bases from J, leaving 9 bases between. The CDR3 is 13 amino acids. This CDR3 is CASSLTVIYEQYF. CDR3 nucleotides: TGTGCCAGCAGTTTGACAGTGATCTACGAGCAGTACTTC.

This clonotype occurred a few times. The genes are TRBV7-8 and TRBJ2-7; 7 bases are a match to TRBD1. This CDR3 has 16 residues. The trim removed 1 base at V and 0 bases at J, leaving 6 bases unmatched. Germline-derived CDR1 and CDR2 are SGHVS and FQNEAQ. The CDR3 region has the DNA TGTGCCAGCAGCTTAGTAACAGGGGAGAGCTCCTACGAGCAGTACTTC. It is translated as CASSLVTGESSYEQYF.

This sequence joins TRBV5-1 and TRBJ1-5; no clear D gene. The germline V and J ends were trimmed by 5 bases and 3 bases, with 9 bases remaining between them. This CDR3 region has 13 residues. Germline CDR1 is SGHRS and CDR2 is YFSETQ. The CDR3 DNA reads TGCGCCAGCAGTGTCGGCCCCAATCAGCCCCAGCATTTT. Amino acid sequence: CASSVGPNQPQHF.

This clonotype has just a few counts. J is TRBJ2-2 and V is TRBV12-3 or TRBV12-4; D may match TRBD1 or TRBD2 (5 bases each). CDR3 size: 13 residues. Trimming shortened V by 3 bases and J by 6 bases, and 8 bases separated the two germline ends. CDR3: CASSLGESGELFF. The DNA for the CDR3 is TGTGCCAGCAGTTTGGGGGAGTCCGGGGAGCTGTTTTTT.

The chain has TRBV5-6 and TRBJ2-3, with D unresolved. Trimming cost V 4 bases and J 8 bases, with 14 bases left between them. The germline gives CDR1 SGHDT, CDR2 YYEEEE. The CDR3 totals 13 residues. The CDR3 protein is CASSPYRLGTQYF. The CDR3 DNA is TGTGCCAGCAGCCCCTACCGGCTCGGTACGCAGTATTTT. The variable domain in full, completed from reference TRBV5-6 and TRBJ2-3, reads DAGVTQSPTHLIKTRGQQVTLRCSPKSGHDTVSWYQQALGQGPQFIFQYYEEEERQRGNFPDRFSGHQFPNYSSELNVNALLLGDSALYLCASSPYRLGTQYFGPGTRLTVL.

This clonotype came up a few times. V and J are TRBV12-3 or TRBV12-4 and TRBJ1-1; D might be TRBD1 (5 bases). The CDR3 has 15 residues. The V and J ends lost 6 bases and 1 base respectively, with 15 bases between them. This CDR3 reads CASSLYGTANTEAFF. CDR3 in DNA: TGTGCCAGCAGCCTTTACGGGACGGCGAACACTGAAGCTTTCTTT.

The gene calls are TRBV20-1 and TRBJ1-2; D is uncertain. The V gene lost 6 bases and the J gene lost 5 bases, with 10 bases spanning the gap. Germline CDR1 DFQATT, CDR2 SNEGSKA (reference sequence). The CDR3 sequence is 11 residues long. The CDR3 DNA reads TGCAGTGCGATCAGCCATTATGGCTACACCTTC. It encodes CSAISHYGYTF.

This clonotype has a handful of counts. The chain employs TRBV12-3 or TRBV12-4 and TRBJ2-1; 8 nucleotides agree with TRBD2. This CDR3 contains 14 residues. V trimming: 4 bases; J trimming: 8 bases; junction bases outside the gene matches: 7. The DNA for the CDR3 is TGTGCCAGCAGTTCCCAGCGGGAGAGGGATGAGCAGTTCTTC. This encodes CASSSQRERDEQFF.

This clonotype was seen more than once but under ten times. The chain is built from TRBV20-1 and TRBJ2-3, with D unresolved. Germline V lookup: CDR1 DFQATT, CDR2 SNEGSKA (reference sequence). Trimming removed 3 bases at V and 4 bases at J, with 11 bases between. The CDR3 is 13 amino acids. This CDR3 is CSASGHAADTQYF. CDR3 DNA: TGCAGTGCTAGCGGGCACGCCGCAGATACGCAGTATTTT.

This chain connects TRBV7-8 to TRBJ1-4; D may be TRBD1 (5 bases). This CDR3 spans 16 amino acids. Trimming stripped 0 bases from V and 3 bases from J, with 11 bases between. Germline V gene lookup returns CDR1 SGHVS and CDR2 FQNEAQ. The CDR3 DNA reads TGTGCCAGCAGCTTAGCCAGGGTCGCACCTAATGAAAAACTGTTTTTT. This gives the protein CASSLARVAPNEKLFF.

The V call is TRBV6-1, the J call TRBJ1-1, with D maybe TRBD1 (5 bases). V was pared by 7 bases and J by 2 bases, with 11 bases between. Germline CDR1 and CDR2: MNHNS and SASEGT. The CDR3 extends over 13 amino acids. In nucleotides, the CDR3 is TGTGCCAGCAATGCAGGGAGAAACACTGAAGCTTTCTTT. Translated: CASNAGRNTEAFF.